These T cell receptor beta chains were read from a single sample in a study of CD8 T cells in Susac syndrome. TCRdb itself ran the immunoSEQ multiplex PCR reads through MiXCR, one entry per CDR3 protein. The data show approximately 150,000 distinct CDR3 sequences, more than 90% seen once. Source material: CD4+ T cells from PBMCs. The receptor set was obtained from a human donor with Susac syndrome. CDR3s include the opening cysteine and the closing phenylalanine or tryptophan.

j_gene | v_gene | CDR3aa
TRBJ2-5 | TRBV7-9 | CASSRDRALQETQYF
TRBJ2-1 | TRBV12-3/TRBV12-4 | CASRPGLAEYNEQFF
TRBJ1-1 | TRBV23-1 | CASSQFLPGRTEAFF
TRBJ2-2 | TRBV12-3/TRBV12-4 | CASSPRQGGDGELFF
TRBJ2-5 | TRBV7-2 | CASSLRAGEETQYF
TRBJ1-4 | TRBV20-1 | CSAPGHLATNEKLFF
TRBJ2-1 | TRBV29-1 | CSVGLNEQFF
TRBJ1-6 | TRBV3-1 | CASSQVVTSPLHF
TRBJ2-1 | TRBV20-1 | CSARVHVRGLANEQFF
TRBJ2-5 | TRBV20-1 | CSARDRWGQGQETQYF
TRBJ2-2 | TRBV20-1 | CSALGQGMTRTGELFF
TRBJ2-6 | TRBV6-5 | CASSYSRGGANVLTF
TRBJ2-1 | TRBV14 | CASSLDRMNEQFF
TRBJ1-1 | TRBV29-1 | CSVGPLMNTEAFF
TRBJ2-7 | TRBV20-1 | CSARPAPGQSSYEQYF
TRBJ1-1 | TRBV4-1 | CASSQEITQEGRMNTEAFF
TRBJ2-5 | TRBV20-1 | CSARDLLSQETQYF
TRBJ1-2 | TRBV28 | CASRPGQGYGYTF
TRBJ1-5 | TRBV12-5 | CASGSGTGFQPQHF
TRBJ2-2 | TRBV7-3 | CASSPYGGDYNTGELFF
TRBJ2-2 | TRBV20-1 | CSALDRGRGSRAGELFF
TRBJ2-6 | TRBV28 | CASTLSGANVLTF
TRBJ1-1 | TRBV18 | CASSVSSENAEAFF
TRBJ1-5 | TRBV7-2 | CASSLDFQPQHF
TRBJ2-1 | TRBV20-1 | CSARFGTDQFF
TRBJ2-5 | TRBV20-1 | CSARRFSLGLGTQYF
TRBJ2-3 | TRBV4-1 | CASSQAEGSGRPTQYF
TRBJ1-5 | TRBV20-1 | CSAKPTGNQPQHF
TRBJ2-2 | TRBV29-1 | CSGRALAGELFF
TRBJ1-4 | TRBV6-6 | CASSPAGTQEKLFF
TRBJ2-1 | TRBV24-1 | CATSDPPAGEQFF
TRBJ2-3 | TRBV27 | CASSPRRGADTQYF
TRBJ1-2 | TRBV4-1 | CASSPGEGGYGYTF
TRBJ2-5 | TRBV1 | CTSSHDQIETQYF
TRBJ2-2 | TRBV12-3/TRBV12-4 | CASGSGLAENTGELFF
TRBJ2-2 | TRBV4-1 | CASRLDRVPGGAGELFF
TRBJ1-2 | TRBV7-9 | CASSLAPETDGYTF
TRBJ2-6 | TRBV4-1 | CASSQPGQVSGANVLTF
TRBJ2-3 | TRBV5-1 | CASSLDRSTDTQYF